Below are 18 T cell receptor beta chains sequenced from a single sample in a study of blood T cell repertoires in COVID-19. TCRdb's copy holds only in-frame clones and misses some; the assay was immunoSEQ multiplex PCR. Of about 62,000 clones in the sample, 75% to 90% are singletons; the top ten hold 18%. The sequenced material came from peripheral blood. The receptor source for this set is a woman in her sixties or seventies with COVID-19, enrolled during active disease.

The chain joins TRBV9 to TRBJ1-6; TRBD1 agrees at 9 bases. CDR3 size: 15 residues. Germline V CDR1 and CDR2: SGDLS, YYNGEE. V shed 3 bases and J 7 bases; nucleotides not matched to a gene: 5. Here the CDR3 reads CASSETGGVNSPLHF. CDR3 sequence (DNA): TGTGCCAGCAGCGAGACAGGGGGGGTAAATTCACCCCTCCACTTT.

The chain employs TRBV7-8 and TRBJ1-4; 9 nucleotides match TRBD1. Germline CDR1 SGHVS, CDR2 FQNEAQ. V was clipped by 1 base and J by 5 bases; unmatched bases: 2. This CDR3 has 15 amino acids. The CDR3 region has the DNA TGTGCCAGCAGCTTAGTTGGACAGGGGAATGAAAAACTGTTTTTT. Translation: CASSLVGQGNEKLFF.

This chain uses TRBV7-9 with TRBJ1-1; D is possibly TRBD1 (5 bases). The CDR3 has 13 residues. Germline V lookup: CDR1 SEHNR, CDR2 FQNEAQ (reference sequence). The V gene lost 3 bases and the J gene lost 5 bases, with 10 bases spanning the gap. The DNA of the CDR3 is TGTGCCAGCAGCTTGGGGGGATTGACTGAAGCTTTCTTT. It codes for CASSLGGLTEAFF.

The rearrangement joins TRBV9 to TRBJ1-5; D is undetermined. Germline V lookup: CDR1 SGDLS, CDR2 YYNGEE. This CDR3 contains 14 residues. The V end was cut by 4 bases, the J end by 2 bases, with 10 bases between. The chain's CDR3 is CASSYDGGNQPQHF. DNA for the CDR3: TGTGCCAGCAGCTACGACGGGGGCAATCAGCCCCAGCATTTT.

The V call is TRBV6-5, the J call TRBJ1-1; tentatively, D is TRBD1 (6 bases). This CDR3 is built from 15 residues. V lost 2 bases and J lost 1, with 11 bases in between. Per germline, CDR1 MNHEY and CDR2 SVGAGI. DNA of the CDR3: TGTGCCAGCAGTTACGGCCAGGGGAAGAACACTGAAGCTTTCTTT. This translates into CASSYGQGKNTEAFF.

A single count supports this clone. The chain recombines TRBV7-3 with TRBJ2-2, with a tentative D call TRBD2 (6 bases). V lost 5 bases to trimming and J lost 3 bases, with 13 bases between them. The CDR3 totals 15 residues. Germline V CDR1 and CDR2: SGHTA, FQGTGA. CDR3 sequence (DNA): TGTGCCAGCAGCCCCAGGACGGGGGACACCGGGGAGCTGTTTTTT. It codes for CASSPRTGDTGELFF.

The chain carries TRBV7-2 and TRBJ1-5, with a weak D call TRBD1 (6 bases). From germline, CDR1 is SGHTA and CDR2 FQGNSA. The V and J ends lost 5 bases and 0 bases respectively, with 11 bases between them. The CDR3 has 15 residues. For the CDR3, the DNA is TGTGCCAGCAGCCTCCAGGGGAATAGCAATCAGCCCCAGCATTTT. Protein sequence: CASSLQGNSNQPQHF.

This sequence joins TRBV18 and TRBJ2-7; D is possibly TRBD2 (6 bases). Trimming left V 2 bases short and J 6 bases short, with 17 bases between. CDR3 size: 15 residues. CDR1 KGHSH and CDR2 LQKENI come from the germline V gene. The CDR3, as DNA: TGTGCCAGCTCACCAACCGGGACTGAGGTGTCCGAGCAGTACTTC. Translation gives CASSPTGTEVSEQYF.

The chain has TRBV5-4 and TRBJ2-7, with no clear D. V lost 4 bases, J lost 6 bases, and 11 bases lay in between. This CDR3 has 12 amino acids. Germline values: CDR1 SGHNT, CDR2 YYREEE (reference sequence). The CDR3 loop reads CASSVRVGEQYF. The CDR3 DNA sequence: TGTGCCAGCAGCGTTCGGGTGGGCGAGCAGTACTTC.

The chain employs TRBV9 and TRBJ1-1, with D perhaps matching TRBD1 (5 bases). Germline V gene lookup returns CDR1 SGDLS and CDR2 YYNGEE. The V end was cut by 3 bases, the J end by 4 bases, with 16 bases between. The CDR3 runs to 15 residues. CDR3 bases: TGTGCCAGCAGCGCAGGACCGCGGGGGTTCACTGAAGCTTTCTTT. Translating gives CASSAGPRGFTEAFF.

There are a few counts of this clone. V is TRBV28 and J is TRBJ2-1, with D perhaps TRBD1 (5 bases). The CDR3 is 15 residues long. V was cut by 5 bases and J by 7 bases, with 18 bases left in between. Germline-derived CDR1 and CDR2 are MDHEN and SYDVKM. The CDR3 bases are TGTGCCAGCAGTCCCCGTCAGGGTCAAAGAAATGAGCAGTTCTTC. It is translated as CASSPRQGQRNEQFF.

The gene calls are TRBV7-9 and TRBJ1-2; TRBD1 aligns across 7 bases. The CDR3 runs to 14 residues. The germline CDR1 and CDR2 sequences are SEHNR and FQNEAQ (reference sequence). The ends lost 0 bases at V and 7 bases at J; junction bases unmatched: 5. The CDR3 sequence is CASSLAPHRGGYTF. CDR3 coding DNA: TGTGCCAGCAGCTTAGCCCCTCACAGGGGTGGCTACACCTTC.

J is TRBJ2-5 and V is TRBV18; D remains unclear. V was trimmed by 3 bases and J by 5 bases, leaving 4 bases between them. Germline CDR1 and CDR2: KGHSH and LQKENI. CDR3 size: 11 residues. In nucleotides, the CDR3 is TGTGCCAGCTCACCCGGGGAGACCCAGTACTTC. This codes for CASSPGETQYF.

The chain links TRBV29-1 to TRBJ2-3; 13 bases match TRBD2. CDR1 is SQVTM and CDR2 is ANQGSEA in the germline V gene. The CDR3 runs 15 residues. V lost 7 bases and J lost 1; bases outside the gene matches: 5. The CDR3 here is CSARGTSGGTDTQYF. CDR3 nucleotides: TGCAGCGCCCGTGGGACTAGCGGGGGCACAGATACGCAGTATTTT.

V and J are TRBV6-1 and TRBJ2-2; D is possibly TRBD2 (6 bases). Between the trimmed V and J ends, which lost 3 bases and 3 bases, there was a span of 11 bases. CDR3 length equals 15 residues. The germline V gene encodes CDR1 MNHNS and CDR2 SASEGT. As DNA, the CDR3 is TGTGCCAGCAGTGAGCGGGGAATGGACACCGGGGAGCTGTTTTTT. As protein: CASSERGMDTGELFF.

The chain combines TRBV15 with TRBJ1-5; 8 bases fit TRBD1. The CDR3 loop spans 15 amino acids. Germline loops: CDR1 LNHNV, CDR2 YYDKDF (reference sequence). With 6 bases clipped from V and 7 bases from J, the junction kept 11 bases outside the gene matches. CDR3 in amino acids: CATSGLDRGEQPQHF. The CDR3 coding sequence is TGTGCCACCAGTGGTCTAGACAGGGGAGAGCAGCCCCAGCATTTT.

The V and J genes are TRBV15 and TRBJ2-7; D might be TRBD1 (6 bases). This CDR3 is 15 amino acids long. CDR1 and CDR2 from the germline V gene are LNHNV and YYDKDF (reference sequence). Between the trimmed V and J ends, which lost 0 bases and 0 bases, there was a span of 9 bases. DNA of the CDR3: TGTGCCACCAGCAGAGATCCAGGGGCCTCCTACGAGCAGTACTTC. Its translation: CATSRDPGASYEQYF. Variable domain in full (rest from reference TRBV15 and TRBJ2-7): DAMVIQNPRYQVTQFGKPVTLSCSQTLNHNVMYWYQQKSSQAPKLLFHYYDKDFNNEADTPDNFQSRRPNTSFCFLDIRSPGLGDTAMYLCATSRDPGASYEQYFGPGTRLTVT.

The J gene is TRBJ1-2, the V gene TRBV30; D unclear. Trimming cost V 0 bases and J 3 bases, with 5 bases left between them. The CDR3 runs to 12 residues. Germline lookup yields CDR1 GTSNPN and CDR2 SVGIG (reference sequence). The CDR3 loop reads CAWSVTDYGYTF. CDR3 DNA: TGTGCCTGGAGTGTTACGGACTATGGCTACACCTTC. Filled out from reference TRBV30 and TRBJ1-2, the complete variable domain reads SQTIHQWPATLVQPVGSPLSLECTVEGTSNPNLYWYRQAAGRGLQLLFYSVGIGQISSEVPQNLSASRPQDRQFILSSKKLLLSDSGFYLCAWSVTDYGYTFGSGTRLTVV.